The 8 T cell receptor beta chains in this list originate from one sample, sequenced in a study of T cell responses to AZD1222 COVID-19 vaccine. Profiling relied on immunoSEQ multiplex PCR, and the TCRdb table lists in-frame clones only, not all of them. The sample carries some 160,000 clones, about 90% recorded once. The source was peripheral blood, collected on day 0 of AZD1222 vaccination. The source of these receptors is an adult in good health.

This chain joins TRBV28 and TRBJ1-2; TRBD1 might be the D (5 bases). The germline CDR1 and CDR2 sequences are MDHEN and SYDVKM. The CDR3 covers 14 residues. Between the trimmed V and J ends, which lost 7 bases and 5 bases, there was a span of 17 bases. DNA of the CDR3: TGTGCCAGCACCTCGACAGCATCTTTTTATGGCTACACCTTC. Amino acid sequence: CASTSTASFYGYTF.

The chain combines TRBV2 with TRBJ1-2, with 8 positions matching TRBD1. J was trimmed by 5 bases and V by 9 bases; bases with no gene match: 11. The length of the CDR3 is 14 residues. Germline V gene lookup returns CDR1 SNHLY and CDR2 FYNNEI. The CDR3 DNA follows: TGTGCCAGAGTACGGACAGGGCCTTTATATGGCTACACCTTC. Translated, it gives CARVRTGPLYGYTF.

The rearrangement links TRBV19 to TRBJ1-2; 7 bases map to TRBD1. V lost 7 bases, J lost 3 bases, and 8 bases stayed unmatched. This CDR3 is built from 14 residues. Germline loops: CDR1 LNHDA, CDR2 SQIVND (reference sequence). The CDR3 DNA is TGTGCCAGTACCTCAGACAGGGTCGACTATGGCTACACCTTC. This gives the protein CASTSDRVDYGYTF.

The chain uses TRBV5-1 and TRBJ2-5, with 8 nucleotides matching TRBD2. The germline V gene encodes CDR1 SGHRS and CDR2 YFSETQ. The length of the CDR3 is 14 residues. The V gene end was trimmed by 0 bases and the J gene end by 3 bases; junction bases not matched to a gene: 1. The CDR3 region has the DNA TGCGCCAGCAGCTTGGCCGGGAGGGAAGAGACCCAGTACTTC. Protein sequence: CASSLAGREETQYF.

This rearrangement joins TRBV24-1 to TRBJ2-1, with D possibly being TRBD1 (6 bases). Germline CDR1 and CDR2: KGHDR and SFDVKD. V lost 1 base to trimming and J lost 3 bases, with 12 bases between them. This CDR3 comprises 16 residues. The CDR3 nucleotides read TGTGCCACCAGTGATTTAAGAACAGGGAGCTACAATGAGCAGTTCTTC. Amino acid sequence: CATSDLRTGSYNEQFF.

This chain links TRBV7-2 with TRBJ2-3, with D maybe TRBD1 (6 bases). V was clipped by 1 base and J by 3 bases, with 11 bases between them. This CDR3 comprises 15 residues. Germline CDR1 and CDR2: SGHTA and FQGNSA. The CDR3 DNA sequence: TGTGCCAGCAGCTTAGAAGGCAGGGGAACAGATACGCAGTATTTT. Translation gives CASSLEGRGTDTQYF.

This chain connects TRBV28 to TRBJ2-7, with D maybe TRBD1 (6 bases). Per germline, CDR1 MDHEN and CDR2 SYDVKM. The V and J ends lost 9 bases and 3 bases respectively, with 9 bases between them. This CDR3 is 11 amino acids long. CDR3 protein: CASTGSYEQYF. The CDR3 coding sequence is TGTGCCAGTACAGGGAGCTACGAGCAGTACTTC.

This rearrangement joins TRBV28 to TRBJ1-5; possible D gene TRBD1, 5 bases. Trimming pared 8 bases from V and 4 bases from J, leaving 15 bases between. From germline, CDR1 is MDHEN and CDR2 SYDVKM. The CDR3 runs to 14 residues. CDR3: CASAGPQRNQPQHF. The DNA for the CDR3 is TGTGCCAGCGCGGGACCTCAGAGAAATCAGCCCCAGCATTTT.